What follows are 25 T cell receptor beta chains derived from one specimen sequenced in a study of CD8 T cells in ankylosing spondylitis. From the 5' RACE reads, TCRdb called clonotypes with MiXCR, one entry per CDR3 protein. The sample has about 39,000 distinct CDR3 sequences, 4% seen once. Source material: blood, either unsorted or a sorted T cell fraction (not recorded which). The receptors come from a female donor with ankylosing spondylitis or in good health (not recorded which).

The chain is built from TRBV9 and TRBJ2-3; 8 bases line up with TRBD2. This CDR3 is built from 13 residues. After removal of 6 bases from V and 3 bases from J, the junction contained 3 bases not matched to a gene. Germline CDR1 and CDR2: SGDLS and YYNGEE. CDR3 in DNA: TGTGCCAGCACGGGGGGGCCAACAGATACGCAGTATTTT. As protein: CASTGGPTDTQYF.

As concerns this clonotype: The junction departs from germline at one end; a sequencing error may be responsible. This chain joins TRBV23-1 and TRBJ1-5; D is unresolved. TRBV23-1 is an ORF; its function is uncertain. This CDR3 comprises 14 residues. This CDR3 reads CATWQPNGPQPQHF. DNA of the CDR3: TGTGCCACCTGGCAACCGAACGGCCCTCAGCCCCAGCATTTT.

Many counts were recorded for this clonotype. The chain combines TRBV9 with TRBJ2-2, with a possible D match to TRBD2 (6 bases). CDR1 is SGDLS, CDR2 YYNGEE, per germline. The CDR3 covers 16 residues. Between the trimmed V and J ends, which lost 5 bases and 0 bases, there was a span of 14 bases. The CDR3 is CASSVSGGANTGELFF. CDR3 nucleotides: TGTGCCAGCAGTGTCTCTGGAGGGGCGAACACCGGGGAGCTGTTTTTT. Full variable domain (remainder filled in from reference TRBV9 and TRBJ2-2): DSGVTQTPKHLITATGQRVTLRCSPRSGDLSVYWYQQSLDQGLQFLIQYYNGEERAKGNILERFSAQQFPDLHSELNLSSLELGDSALYFCASSVSGGANTGELFFGEGSRLTVL.

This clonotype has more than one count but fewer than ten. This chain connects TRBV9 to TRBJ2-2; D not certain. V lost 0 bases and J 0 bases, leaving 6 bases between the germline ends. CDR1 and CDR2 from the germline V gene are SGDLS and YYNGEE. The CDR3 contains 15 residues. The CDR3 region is CASSVVQTNTGELFF. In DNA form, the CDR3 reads TGTGCCAGCAGCGTAGTACAGACGAACACCGGGGAGCTGTTTTTT.

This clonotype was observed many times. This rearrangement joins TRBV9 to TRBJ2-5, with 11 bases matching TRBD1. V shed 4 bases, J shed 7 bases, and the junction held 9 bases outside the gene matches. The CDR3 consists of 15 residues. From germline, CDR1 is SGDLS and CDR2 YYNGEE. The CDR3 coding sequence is TGTGCCAGCAGCCCCCGGGACAGGGGGTGGGGGACCCAGTACTTC. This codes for CASSPRDRGWGTQYF.

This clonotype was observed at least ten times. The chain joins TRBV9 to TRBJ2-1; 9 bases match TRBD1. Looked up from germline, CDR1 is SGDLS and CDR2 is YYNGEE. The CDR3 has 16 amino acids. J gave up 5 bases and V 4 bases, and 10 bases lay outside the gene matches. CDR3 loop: CASSPRTGTGNNEQFF. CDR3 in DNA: TGTGCCAGCAGCCCCCGCACCGGGACAGGGAACAATGAGCAGTTCTTC.

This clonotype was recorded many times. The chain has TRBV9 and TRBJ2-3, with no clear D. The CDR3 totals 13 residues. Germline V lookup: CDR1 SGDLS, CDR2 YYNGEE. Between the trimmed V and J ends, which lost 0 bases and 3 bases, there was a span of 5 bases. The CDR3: CASSVAPTDTQYF. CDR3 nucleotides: TGTGCCAGCAGCGTAGCCCCGACAGATACGCAGTATTTT.

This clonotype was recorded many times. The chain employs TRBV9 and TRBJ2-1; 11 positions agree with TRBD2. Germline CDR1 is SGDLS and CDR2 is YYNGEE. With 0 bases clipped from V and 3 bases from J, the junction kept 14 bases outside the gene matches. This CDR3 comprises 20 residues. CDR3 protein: CASSVATRGTSGGLYNEQFF. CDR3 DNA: TGTGCCAGCAGCGTAGCTACTAGGGGAACTAGCGGGGGACTCTACAATGAGCAGTTCTTC.

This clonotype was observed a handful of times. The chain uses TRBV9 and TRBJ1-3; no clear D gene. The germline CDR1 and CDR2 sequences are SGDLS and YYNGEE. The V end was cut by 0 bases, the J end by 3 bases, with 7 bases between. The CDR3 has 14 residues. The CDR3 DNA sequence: TGTGCCAGCAGCGTAGGTGAAGTTGGAAACACCATATATTTT. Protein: CASSVGEVGNTIYF.

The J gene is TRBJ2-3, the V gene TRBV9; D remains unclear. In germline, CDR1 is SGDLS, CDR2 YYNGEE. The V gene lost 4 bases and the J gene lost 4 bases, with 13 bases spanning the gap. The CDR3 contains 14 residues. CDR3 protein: CASSPVASADTQYF. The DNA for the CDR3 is TGTGCCAGCAGCCCGGTGGCGTCGGCAGATACGCAGTATTTT.

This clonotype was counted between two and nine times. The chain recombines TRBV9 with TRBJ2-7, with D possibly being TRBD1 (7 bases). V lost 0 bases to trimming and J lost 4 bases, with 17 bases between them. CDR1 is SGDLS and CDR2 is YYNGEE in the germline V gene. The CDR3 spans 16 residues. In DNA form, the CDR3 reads TGTGCCAGCAGCGTAGATCGGGGGACAGACCTTTACGAGCAGTACTTC. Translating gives CASSVDRGTDLYEQYF.

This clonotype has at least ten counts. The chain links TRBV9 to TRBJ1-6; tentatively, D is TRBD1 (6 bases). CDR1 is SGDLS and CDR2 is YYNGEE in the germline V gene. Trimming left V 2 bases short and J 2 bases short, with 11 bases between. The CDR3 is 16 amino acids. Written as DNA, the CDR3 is TGTGCCAGCAGCGTTACAGGGAAGGCCTATAATTCACCCCTCCACTTT. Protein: CASSVTGKAYNSPLHF.

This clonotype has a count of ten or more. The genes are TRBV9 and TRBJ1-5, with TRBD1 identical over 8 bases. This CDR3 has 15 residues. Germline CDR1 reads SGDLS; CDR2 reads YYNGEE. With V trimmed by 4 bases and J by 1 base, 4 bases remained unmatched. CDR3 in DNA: TGTGCCAGCAGCCCCCAGGGGGCGAGCAATCAGCCCCAGCATTTT. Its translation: CASSPQGASNQPQHF.

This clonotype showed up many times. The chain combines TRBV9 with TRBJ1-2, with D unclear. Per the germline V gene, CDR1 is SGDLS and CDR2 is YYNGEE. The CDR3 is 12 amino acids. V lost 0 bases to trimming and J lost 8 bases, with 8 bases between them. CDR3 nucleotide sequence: TGTGCCAGCAGCGTAGACAGAGGCGGCTACACCTTC. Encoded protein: CASSVDRGGYTF. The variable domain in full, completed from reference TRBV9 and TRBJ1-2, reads DSGVTQTPKHLITATGQRVTLRCSPRSGDLSVYWYQQSLDQGLQFLIQYYNGEERAKGNILERFSAQQFPDLHSELNLSSLELGDSALYFCASSVDRGGYTFGSGTRLTVV.

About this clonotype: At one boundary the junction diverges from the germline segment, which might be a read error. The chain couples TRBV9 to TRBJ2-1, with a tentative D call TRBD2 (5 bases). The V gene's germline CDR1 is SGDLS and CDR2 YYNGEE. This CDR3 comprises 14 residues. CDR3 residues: CASSRGQVYNEQIF. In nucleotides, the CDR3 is TGTGCCAGCAGCCGAGGGCAGGTCTACAATGAGCAGATCTTC.

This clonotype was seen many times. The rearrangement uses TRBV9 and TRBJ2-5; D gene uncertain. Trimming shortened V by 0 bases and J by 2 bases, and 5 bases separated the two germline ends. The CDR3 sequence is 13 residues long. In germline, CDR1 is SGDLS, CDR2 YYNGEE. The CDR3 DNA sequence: TGTGCCAGCAGCGTAGGGGGACAAGAGACCCAGTACTTC. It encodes CASSVGGQETQYF.

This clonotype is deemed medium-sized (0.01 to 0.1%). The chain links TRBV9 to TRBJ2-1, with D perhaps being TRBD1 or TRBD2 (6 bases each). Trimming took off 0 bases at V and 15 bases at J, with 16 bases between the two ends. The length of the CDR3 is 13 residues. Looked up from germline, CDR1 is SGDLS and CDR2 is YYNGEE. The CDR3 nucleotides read TGTGCCAGCAGCGTAGACGGAGGGGGAATGGGGTTCTTC. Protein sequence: CASSVDGGGMGFF.

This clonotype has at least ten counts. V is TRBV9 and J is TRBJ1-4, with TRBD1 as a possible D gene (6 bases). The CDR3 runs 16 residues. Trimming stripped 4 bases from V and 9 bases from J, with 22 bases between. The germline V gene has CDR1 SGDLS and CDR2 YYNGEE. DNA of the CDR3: TGTGCCAGCAGCTCCGGGGGCCAGGGATTATCGCAAAAACTGTTTTTT. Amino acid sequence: CASSSGGQGLSQKLFF.

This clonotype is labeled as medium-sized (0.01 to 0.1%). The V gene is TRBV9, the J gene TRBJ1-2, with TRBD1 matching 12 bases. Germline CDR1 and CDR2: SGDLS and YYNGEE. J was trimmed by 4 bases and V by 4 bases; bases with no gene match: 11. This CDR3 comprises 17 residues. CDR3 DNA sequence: TGTGCCAGCAGCCTAGACCCGGGACAGGGGGCAATCTATGGCTACACCTTC. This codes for CASSLDPGQGAIYGYTF.

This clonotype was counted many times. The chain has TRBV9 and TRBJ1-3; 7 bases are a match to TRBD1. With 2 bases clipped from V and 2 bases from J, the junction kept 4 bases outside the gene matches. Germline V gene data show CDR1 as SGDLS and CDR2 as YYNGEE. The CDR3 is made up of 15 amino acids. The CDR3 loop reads CASSVLTGTGNTIYF. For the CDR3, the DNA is TGTGCCAGCAGCGTCTTGACAGGGACTGGAAACACCATATATTTT. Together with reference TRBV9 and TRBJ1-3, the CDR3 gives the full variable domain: DSGVTQTPKHLITATGQRVTLRCSPRSGDLSVYWYQQSLDQGLQFLIQYYNGEERAKGNILERFSAQQFPDLHSELNLSSLELGDSALYFCASSVLTGTGNTIYFGEGSWLTVV.

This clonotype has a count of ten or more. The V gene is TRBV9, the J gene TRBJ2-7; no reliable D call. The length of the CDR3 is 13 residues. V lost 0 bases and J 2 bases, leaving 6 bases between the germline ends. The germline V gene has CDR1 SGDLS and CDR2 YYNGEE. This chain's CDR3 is CASSVGPTYEQYF. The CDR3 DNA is TGTGCCAGCAGCGTAGGCCCCACCTACGAGCAGTACTTC.

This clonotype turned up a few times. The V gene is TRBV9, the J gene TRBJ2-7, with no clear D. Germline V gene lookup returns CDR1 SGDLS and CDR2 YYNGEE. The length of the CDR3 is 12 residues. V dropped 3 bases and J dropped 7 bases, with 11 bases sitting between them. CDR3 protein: CASSAYVGEQYF. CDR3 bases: TGTGCCAGCAGCGCCTATGTGGGGGAGCAGTACTTC.

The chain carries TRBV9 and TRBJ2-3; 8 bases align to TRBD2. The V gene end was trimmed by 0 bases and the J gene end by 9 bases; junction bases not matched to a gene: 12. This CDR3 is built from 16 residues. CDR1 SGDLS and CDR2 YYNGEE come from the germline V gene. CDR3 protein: CASSVVSGGVSPTQYF. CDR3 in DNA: TGTGCCAGCAGCGTAGTGTCCGGGGGGGTCTCCCCGACGCAGTATTTT.

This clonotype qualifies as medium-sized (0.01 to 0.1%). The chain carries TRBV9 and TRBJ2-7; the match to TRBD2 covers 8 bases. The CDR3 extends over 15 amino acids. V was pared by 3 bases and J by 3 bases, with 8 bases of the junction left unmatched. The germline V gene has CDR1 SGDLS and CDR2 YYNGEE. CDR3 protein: CASSADAGGFYEQYF. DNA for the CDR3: TGTGCCAGCAGCGCCGACGCGGGGGGTTTCTACGAGCAGTACTTC. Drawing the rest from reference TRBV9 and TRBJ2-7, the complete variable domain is DSGVTQTPKHLITATGQRVTLRCSPRSGDLSVYWYQQSLDQGLQFLIQYYNGEERAKGNILERFSAQQFPDLHSELNLSSLELGDSALYFCASSADAGGFYEQYFGPGTRLTVT.

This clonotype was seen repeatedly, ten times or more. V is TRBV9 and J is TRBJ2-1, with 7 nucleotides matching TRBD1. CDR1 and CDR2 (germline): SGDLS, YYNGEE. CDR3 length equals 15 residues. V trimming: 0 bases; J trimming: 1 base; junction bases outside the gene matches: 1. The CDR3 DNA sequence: TGTGCCAGCAGCGTAGGGGGACAGTCCTACAATGAGCAGTTCTTC. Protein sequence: CASSVGGQSYNEQFF.